These 23 T cell receptor beta chains originate from one sample sequenced in a study of control samples from healthy donors and cancer patients. Data came from immunoSEQ multiplex PCR; TCRdb stores just in-frame clones and leaves some out. The sample includes tens of thousands of clones, around 89% of them seen just once. The sequenced sample was blood. Receptors were obtained from a man in his fifties or sixties in good health.

The chain joins TRBV4-3 to TRBJ1-3; D unclear. The CDR3 is 15 amino acids. V lost 4 bases and J lost 3, with 13 bases in between. Germline V lookup: CDR1 LGHNA, CDR2 YSLEER. Written as DNA, the CDR3 is TGCGCCAGCAGCCCCCAAGGAGGGAGTGGAAACACCATATATTTT. It is translated as CASSPQGGSGNTIYF.

The CDR3 reads CSVATSGVQETQYF. The CDR3, as DNA: TGCAGCGTCGCGACTAGCGGGGTCCAAGAGACCCAGTACTTC. The chain is built from TRBV29-1 and TRBJ2-5, with 11 bases matching TRBD2. CDR1 and CDR2 (germline): SQVTM, ANQGSEA. This CDR3 comprises 14 residues. V lost 6 bases to trimming and J lost 1 base; unmatched junction nucleotides: 4.

CDR3 region: CASSFRVGNGETQYF. The CDR3, as DNA: TGTGCCAGCAGCTTCCGGGTTGGAAACGGCGAGACCCAGTACTTC. The V call is TRBV7-9, the J call TRBJ2-5; D gene uncertain. Germline CDR1 is SEHNR and CDR2 is FQNEAQ (reference sequence). This CDR3 is 15 amino acids long. Trimming pared 3 bases from V and 5 bases from J, leaving 16 bases between.

The chain employs TRBV3-1 (or the pseudogene TRBV3-2) and TRBJ1-1, with D possibly matching TRBD1 (5 bases). V dropped 0 bases and J dropped 4 bases, with 18 bases sitting between them. Germline values: CDR1 LGHDT, CDR2 YNNKEL (reference sequence). The CDR3 is 17 amino acids. The CDR3 bases are TGTGCCAGCAGCCAAGAAATGGGGCAGACCCACTTCACTGAAGCTTTCTTT. Translated, it gives CASSQEMGQTHFTEAFF.

The V gene is TRBV5-1, the J gene TRBJ2-7; D is ambiguous. The CDR3 length is 12 residues. CDR1 and CDR2 (germline): SGHRS, YFSETQ. Trimming left V 2 bases short and J 0 bases short, with 3 bases between. The CDR3 region has the DNA TGCGCCAGCAGCTTCGGCTCCTACGAGCAGTACTTC. Protein product: CASSFGSYEQYF.

The chain joins TRBV21-1 to TRBJ2-3; TRBD2, as called in the table, went unchecked against the DNA. TRBV21-1 has pseudogene status. The CDR3 runs 16 residues. CDR3 sequence (DNA): TGTGCCAGCAGCCTACTAGCGGGGGGTCTCTCAAATACGCAGTATTTT. This encodes CASSLLAGGLSNTQYF.

This chain uses TRBV7-8 with TRBJ1-3; D is possibly TRBD1 (6 bases). V shed 8 bases and J shed 4 bases, with 15 bases lying between them. CDR3 length: 14 amino acids. Germline CDR1 SGHVS, CDR2 FQNEAQ. DNA for the CDR3: TGTGCCAGCGCCAGGGGAGAGGGGGGAAACACCATATATTTT. This codes for CASARGEGGNTIYF.

This chain uses TRBV27 with TRBJ1-6, with D uncertain. This CDR3 is built from 13 residues. V was clipped by 0 bases and J by 8 bases, with 5 bases between them. Germline-derived CDR1 and CDR2 are MNHEY and SMNVEV (reference sequence). CDR3 in DNA: TGTGCCAGCAGTTTATCTTCCGATTCACCCCTCCACTTT. It is translated as CASSLSSDSPLHF.

This chain connects TRBV27 to TRBJ1-4; possibly TRBD1 for D (6 bases). V lost 5 bases and J lost 7, with 14 bases in between. Germline V gives CDR1 MNHEY, CDR2 SMNVEV (reference sequence). There are 14 residues in the CDR3. This CDR3 reads CASSNTGFREKLFF. CDR3 bases: TGTGCCAGCAGTAATACAGGGTTTCGTGAAAAACTGTTTTTT.

The rearrangement links TRBV30 to TRBJ2-2; perhaps TRBD2 as D (5 bases). The CDR3 has 13 amino acids. V gave up 4 bases and J gave up 4 bases, with 10 bases separating them. Germline values: CDR1 GTSNPN, CDR2 SVGIG (reference sequence). Here the CDR3 reads CAWTRVPTGELFF. The DNA for the CDR3 is TGTGCCTGGACGCGGGTTCCCACCGGGGAGCTGTTTTTT.

The chain carries TRBV12-3 or TRBV12-4 and TRBJ2-1, with D perhaps matching TRBD1 (6 bases). V lost 7 bases and J 4 bases, leaving 11 bases between the germline ends. This CDR3 spans 13 amino acids. The CDR3 DNA reads TGTGCCAGCACCCCAGGGGTTTACAATGAGCAGTTCTTC. Protein sequence: CASTPGVYNEQFF.

This chain uses TRBV7-2 with TRBJ1-3, with D unresolved. Trimming cost V 5 bases and J 0 bases, with 14 bases left between them. CDR1 and CDR2 from the germline V gene are SGHTA and FQGNSA. The CDR3 covers 16 residues. CDR3 in amino acids: CASSPQRPFSGNTIYF. DNA for the CDR3: TGTGCCAGCAGCCCTCAACGTCCTTTCTCTGGAAACACCATATATTTT.

The rearrangement links TRBV29-1 to TRBJ2-7; TRBD1 agrees at 10 bases. Germline V CDR1 and CDR2: SQVTM, ANQGSEA. The CDR3 totals 14 residues. V lost 0 bases and J lost 4; bases outside the gene matches: 3. The CDR3 here is CSVEEGTGVYEQYF. The CDR3 coding sequence is TGCAGCGTTGAAGAGGGGACAGGGGTGTACGAGCAGTACTTC.

The V call is TRBV2, the J call TRBJ2-3, with D possibly matching TRBD2 (6 bases). The germline gives CDR1 SNHLY, CDR2 FYNNEI. This CDR3 spans 14 amino acids. Trimming stripped 7 bases from V and 5 bases from J, with 16 bases between. CDR3 amino acids: CASTREIKGDTQYF. In DNA, the CDR3 is TGTGCCAGCACGCGGGAAATAAAAGGAGATACGCAGTATTTT.

This clone came up once. The chain has TRBV9 and TRBJ2-7; 7 bases line up with TRBD2. The CDR3 totals 14 residues. Per germline, CDR1 SGDLS and CDR2 YYNGEE. Trimming at V came to 4 bases and at J to 3 bases, leaving 7 bases not matched to a gene. Here the CDR3 reads CASSSGLPLYEQYF. CDR3 coding DNA: TGTGCCAGCAGCTCGGGACTACCTCTCTACGAGCAGTACTTC.

V and J are TRBV6-2 or TRBV6-3 and TRBJ1-2; TRBD1 agrees at 7 bases. CDR1 is MNHEY and CDR2 is SVGEGT in the germline V gene. Trimming removed 9 bases from V and 4 bases from J; junction bases left unmatched: 14. CDR3 length: 15 amino acids. CDR3 amino acids: CASSDGTAAFYGYTF. CDR3 DNA: TGTGCCAGTAGTGACGGGACAGCTGCCTTCTATGGCTACACCTTC.

This clone was counted a single time. This chain links TRBV5-4 with TRBJ2-7; D is possibly TRBD1 or TRBD2 (5 bases each). This CDR3 spans 13 amino acids. Germline CDR1 is SGHNT and CDR2 is YYREEE (reference sequence). The germline V and J ends were trimmed by 4 bases and 6 bases, with 14 bases remaining between them. The CDR3 DNA reads as TGTGCCAGCAGCGGGGACCGCCTGGGCGAGCAGTACTTC. It translates to CASSGDRLGEQYF.

This clone has just a few counts. The chain joins TRBV7-2 to TRBJ2-1; the match to TRBD2 covers 13 bases. CDR3 length: 16 amino acids. Germline V gene sequence: CDR1 SGHTA, CDR2 FQGNSA. The V gene end was trimmed by 3 bases and the J gene end by 4 bases; junction bases not matched to a gene: 3. The CDR3 region is CASSFGTSGVYNEQFF. Written as DNA, the CDR3 is TGTGCCAGCAGCTTTGGGACTAGCGGGGTGTACAATGAGCAGTTCTTC.

This clone was found once. The chain recombines TRBV10-3 with TRBJ2-7; tentatively, D is TRBD1 (6 bases). There are 12 residues in the CDR3. CDR1 ENHRY and CDR2 SYGVKD come from the germline V gene. V was shortened by 11 bases and J by 4 bases, with 15 bases between the two germline ends. This CDR3 is CAASGTTYEQYF. In nucleotides, the CDR3 is TGTGCCGCTTCAGGGACAACATACGAGCAGTACTTC.

V is TRBV5-6 and J is TRBJ1-1, with TRBD1 identical over 9 bases. CDR1 and CDR2 (germline): SGHDT, YYEEEE. CDR3 size: 15 residues. With V trimmed by 7 bases and J by 1 base, 8 bases remained unmatched. Here the CDR3 DNA reads TGTGCCAGCCAAAAACAGGGGGCGGAGAACACTGAAGCTTTCTTT. It encodes CASQKQGAENTEAFF.

CDR3 bases: TGTGCCAGTAGTCCATGGACAGATACGCAGTATTTT. Residues: CASSPWTDTQYF. V usage is TRBV19 and J usage is TRBJ2-3, with no clear D. Germline CDR1 reads LNHDA; CDR2 reads SQIVND (reference sequence). The CDR3 sequence is 12 residues long. Trimming shortened V by 5 bases and J by 3 bases, and 6 bases separated the two germline ends.

The chain uses TRBV6-5 and TRBJ2-5, with TRBD2 matching over 8 bases. CDR3 length: 16 amino acids. From germline, CDR1 is MNHEY and CDR2 SVGAGI. V gave up 0 bases and J gave up 5 bases; unmatched junction bases: 8. The CDR3 DNA reads TGTGCCAGCAGTTACTCGGAACGGGGGGGCCGGGAGACCCAGTACTTC. It codes for CASSYSERGGRETQYF.

V is TRBV30 and J is TRBJ1-6; 7 bases align to TRBD1. CDR3 length equals 17 residues. Germline assignment: CDR1 GTSNPN and CDR2 SVGIG (reference sequence). The V gene end was trimmed by 2 bases and the J gene end by 9 bases; junction bases not matched to a gene: 16. This chain's CDR3 is CAWSFRSGTATVSPLHF. In nucleotides, the CDR3 is TGTGCCTGGAGTTTCCGATCGGGGACAGCGACAGTTTCACCCCTCCACTTT.